This T cell receptor (beta chain) is from a study of beta chain features in type 1 diabetes. Study background: The study found patients and healthy donors alike in age, gender and cell yields.

In this sample, this clone turned up a few times. What it binds is unknown. This specimen includes other DNA sequences encoding the same CDR3. Regarding the study as a whole: Researchers report that Type 1 diabetes patients had moderately but significantly shorter TCRB CDR3s across all four CD4+ subsets. In comparison with healthy donors, patients had naive, central memory and Treg TCRB repertoires that appeared more similar.

Each donor gave one heparinised blood draw averaging around 0.12 L. The germline CDR1 and CDR2 sequences are SGHDN and FVKESK. Trimming shortened V by 1 base and J by 6 bases, and 5 bases separated the two germline ends. The CDR3 is 12 residues long. Expressed TCRB transcripts were sequenced because the entire RNA isolate underwent reverse transcription. The table came from immunoSEQ multiplex PCR; TCRdb's copy has only in-frame clones and leaves some out. Of 120,000 to 150,000 clones detected, roughly an eighth appear once; the ten largest clones hold 1% to 1.5%. J is TRBJ2-3 and V is TRBV14; no firm D call. The source of this sequence is a man aged 18-30 years with type 1 diabetes. The sample consisted of central memory CD4+ T cells from blood. The CDR3 bases are TGTGCCAGCAGCCAAGTTCCGGATACGCAGTATTTT. Translation gives CASSQVPDTQYF.